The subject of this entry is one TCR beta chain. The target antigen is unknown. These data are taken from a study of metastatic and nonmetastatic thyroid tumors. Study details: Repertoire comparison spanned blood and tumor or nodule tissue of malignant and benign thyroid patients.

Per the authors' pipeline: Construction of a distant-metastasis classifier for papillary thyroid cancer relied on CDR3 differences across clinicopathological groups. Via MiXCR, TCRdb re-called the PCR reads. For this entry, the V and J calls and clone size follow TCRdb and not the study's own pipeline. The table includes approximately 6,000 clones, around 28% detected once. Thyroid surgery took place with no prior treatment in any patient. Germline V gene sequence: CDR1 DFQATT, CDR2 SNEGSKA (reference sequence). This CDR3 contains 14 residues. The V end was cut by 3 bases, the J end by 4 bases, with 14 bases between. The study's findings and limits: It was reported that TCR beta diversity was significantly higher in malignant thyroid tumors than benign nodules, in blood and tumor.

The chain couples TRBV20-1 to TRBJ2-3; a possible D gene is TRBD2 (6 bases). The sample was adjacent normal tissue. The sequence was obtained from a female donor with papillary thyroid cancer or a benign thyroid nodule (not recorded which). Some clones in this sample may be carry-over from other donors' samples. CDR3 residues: CSASREPSADTQYF. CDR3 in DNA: TGCAGTGCTAGTCGGGAGCCCAGTGCAGATACGCAGTATTTT.